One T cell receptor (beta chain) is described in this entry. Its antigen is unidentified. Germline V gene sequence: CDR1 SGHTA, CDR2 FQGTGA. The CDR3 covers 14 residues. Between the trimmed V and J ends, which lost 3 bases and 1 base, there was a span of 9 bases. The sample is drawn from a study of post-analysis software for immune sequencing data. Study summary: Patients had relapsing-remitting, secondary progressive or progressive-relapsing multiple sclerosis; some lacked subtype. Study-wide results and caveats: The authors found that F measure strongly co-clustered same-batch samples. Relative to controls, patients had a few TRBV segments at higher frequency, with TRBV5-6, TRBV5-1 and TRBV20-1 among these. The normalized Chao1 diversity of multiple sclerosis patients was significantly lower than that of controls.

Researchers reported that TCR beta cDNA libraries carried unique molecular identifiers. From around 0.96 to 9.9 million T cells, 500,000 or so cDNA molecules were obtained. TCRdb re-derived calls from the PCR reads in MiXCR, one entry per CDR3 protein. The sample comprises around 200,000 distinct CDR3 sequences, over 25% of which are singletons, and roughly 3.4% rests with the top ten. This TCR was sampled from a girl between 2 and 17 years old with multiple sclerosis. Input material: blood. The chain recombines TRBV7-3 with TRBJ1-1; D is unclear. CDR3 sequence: CASSFAGRNTEAFF. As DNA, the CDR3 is TGTGCCAGCAGCTTCGCAGGCCGGAACACTGAAGCTTTCTTT.